Following are 31 T cell receptor beta chains from one sample sequenced in a study of CXCR3-negative and CXCR3-positive naive CD8 T cells. Study findings and constraints: TRB CDR3s of CXCR3-positive naive cells were more hydrophobic than those of CXCR3-negative naive cells.

Their cognate antigens are unknown. In preparing the TRB cDNA libraries, 5' RACE with UMI labels was used. TCRdb re-called the 5' RACE reads; every CDR3 protein appears as one record, without DNA. The sample data list 84,000 or so distinct CDR3 sequences. Specimen: naive CXCR3+ CD8+ T cells from blood. Described subset: CD45RO-CCR7+CD27+CD95- naive CD8+ T cells expressing CXCR3 (TNR3+). These receptors all stem from a human donor in good health. Some clones in this sample may be carry-over from other donors' samples.

The chain couples TRBV28 to TRBJ1-5; TCRdb lists TRBD1, though no DNA is available to test this call. The CDR3 totals 14 residues. In germline, CDR1 is MDHEN, CDR2 SYDVKM. CDR3 in amino acids: CASSGTVQTQPQHF.

This chain links TRBV9 with TRBJ2-7; absent DNA, TCRdb's TRBD2 call cannot be checked. The CDR3 has 15 amino acids. The germline V gene has CDR1 SGDLS and CDR2 YYNGEE. CDR3 loop: CASSPGSSGSYEQYF.

V gene TRBV12-3 or TRBV12-4 combines with J gene TRBJ2-7. The CDR3 is made up of 14 amino acids. The CDR3 sequence: CASSSGRTSYEQYF.

The chain joins TRBV7-6 to TRBJ2-5; with no DNA, the TCRdb D assignment of TRBD2 cannot be verified. CDR1 SGHVS and CDR2 FNYEAQ come from the germline V gene. This CDR3 is built from 18 residues. CDR3 in amino acids: CASGGSVSSGYTQETQYF.

The chain combines TRBV28 with TRBJ2-1; as DNA is missing, the TRBD1 call by TCRdb cannot be tested. CDR3 length: 14 residues. The V gene's germline CDR1 is MDHEN and CDR2 SYDVKM. The CDR3 spells CASIPDRGKFEQFF.

V gene TRBV6-4 combines with J gene TRBJ1-5; TCRdb calls TRBD1, which cannot be checked without DNA. The germline CDR1 and CDR2 sequences are MRHNA and SNTAGT. This CDR3 spans 16 amino acids. The CDR3 here is CASSDSGGVSNQPQHF.

J is TRBJ2-7 and V is TRBV28; TCRdb designates TRBD2, a call that cannot be tested without DNA. The CDR3 is 15 residues long. The germline V gene encodes CDR1 MDHEN and CDR2 SYDVKM. The CDR3 protein is CASSLPRESSDEQYF.

V is TRBV13 and J is TRBJ1-1; the D call of TRBD1 rests on TCRdb alone, since no DNA is present to check it. Germline V gives CDR1 PRHDT, CDR2 FYEKMQ (reference sequence). This CDR3 has 15 residues. CDR3: CASSFSWESDTEAFF. Full variable domain (outside the CDR3, taken from reference TRBV13 and TRBJ1-1): AAGVIQSPRHLIKEKRETATLKCYPIPRHDTVYWYQQGPGQDPQFLISFYEKMQSDKGSIPDRFSAQQFSDYHSELNMSSLELGDSALYFCASSFSWESDTEAFFGQGTRLTVV.

The CDR3 region is CASSFGQGFPYNEQFF. This chain links TRBV28 with TRBJ2-1; TCRdb reports TRBD1, a call that lacks DNA to check it against. The CDR3 has 16 residues. Germline CDR1 MDHEN, CDR2 SYDVKM.

V usage is TRBV7-2 and J usage is TRBJ1-5; no DNA is available, so the TRBD1 call from TCRdb remains unchecked. The CDR3 extends over 16 amino acids. Germline CDR1 and CDR2: SGHTA and FQGNSA. CDR3 region: CASSLVGEFSNQPQHF.

The rearrangement uses TRBV28 and TRBJ1-5. The CDR3 sequence is 15 residues long. Germline CDR1 MDHEN, CDR2 SYDVKM. The CDR3 sequence: CASSWVGNSNQPQHF.

The V gene is TRBV5-1, the J gene TRBJ2-1; with no DNA, the TCRdb D assignment of TRBD2 cannot be verified. CDR1 and CDR2 (germline): SGHRS, YFSETQ. The CDR3 is 13 residues long. CDR3 residues: CASSFKRGAEQFF.

V usage is TRBV5-1 and J usage is TRBJ1-5; TCRdb lists TRBD1, though no DNA is available to test this call. The CDR3 has 18 amino acids. CDR1 and CDR2 (germline): SGHRS, YFSETQ. The CDR3 loop reads CASSLQPTDRVLDQPQHF.

This chain links TRBV5-1 with TRBJ1-1; with no DNA, the TCRdb D assignment of TRBD1 cannot be verified. There are 13 residues in the CDR3. CDR1 is SGHRS and CDR2 is YFSETQ in the germline V gene. CDR3 protein: CASSITGGTEAFF.

The V gene is TRBV28, the J gene TRBJ2-5; the D call from TCRdb, TRBD2, cannot be confirmed without DNA. CDR3 length: 15 residues. Germline values: CDR1 MDHEN, CDR2 SYDVKM. CDR3 in amino acids: CASSPWGGAKETQYF.

The chain employs TRBV5-5 and TRBJ2-7; TCRdb reports TRBD2, a call that lacks DNA to check it against. The CDR3 runs 14 residues. Germline V gene lookup returns CDR1 SGHKS and CDR2 YYEKEE (reference sequence). The CDR3 reads CASSHGTLDYEQYF.

V is TRBV27 and J is TRBJ1-6. The germline gives CDR1 MNHEY, CDR2 SMNVEV (reference sequence). The CDR3 totals 12 residues. Here the CDR3 reads CASSLVGSPLHF.

The genes are TRBV28 and TRBJ2-5; absent DNA, TCRdb's TRBD2 call cannot be checked. The CDR3 extends over 13 amino acids. CDR1 is MDHEN and CDR2 is SYDVKM in the germline V gene. Here the CDR3 reads CASLRDSQETQYF.

The V call is TRBV6-5, the J call TRBJ2-3. CDR3 length: 16 amino acids. Germline values: CDR1 MNHEY, CDR2 SVGAGI. CDR3 loop: CASSYSDTGDTDTQYF.

The chain carries TRBV7-3 and TRBJ2-1; TCRdb calls TRBD1, which cannot be checked without DNA. Germline CDR1 is SGHTA and CDR2 is FQGTGA. This CDR3 is 15 amino acids long. The CDR3: CASSQSGQSYNEQFF.

This rearrangement joins TRBV4-2 to TRBJ2-7; with no DNA, the TCRdb D assignment of TRBD2 cannot be verified. This CDR3 is built from 15 residues. The germline gives CDR1 LGHNA, CDR2 YNFKEQ. CDR3 amino acids: CASSQGLAGTYEQYF.

The chain couples TRBV7-3 to TRBJ2-3. The CDR3 covers 14 residues. Germline V CDR1 and CDR2: SGHTA, FQGTGA. CDR3 region: CASSAMDGTDTQYF.

The chain combines TRBV5-1 with TRBJ2-3; with no DNA, the TCRdb D assignment of TRBD1 cannot be verified. In germline, CDR1 is SGHRS, CDR2 YFSETQ. This CDR3 comprises 13 residues. The CDR3: CASSLNRPDTQYF.

The chain carries TRBV11-2 and TRBJ2-3; TCRdb names TRBD1, which stays unverified in the absence of DNA. The CDR3 consists of 16 residues. Germline-derived CDR1 and CDR2 are SGHAT and FQNNGV. Here the CDR3 reads CASSLPAWALTDTQYF.

The V gene is TRBV29-1, the J gene TRBJ2-1; TCRdb reports TRBD2, a call that lacks DNA to check it against. CDR3 length equals 15 residues. Germline lookup yields CDR1 SQVTM and CDR2 ANQGSEA. The CDR3 sequence: CSVVISGVLANEQFF.

The CDR3: CASSRIAASSYEQYF. The V gene is TRBV12-3 or TRBV12-4, the J gene TRBJ2-7; the TCRdb D gene call, TRBD2, has no DNA to confirm it. This CDR3 has 15 residues.

The chain is built from TRBV12-3 or TRBV12-4 and TRBJ1-3; the TCRdb call, TRBD1, lacks DNA for checking. The CDR3 runs to 14 residues. Here the CDR3 reads CASSRTGSGNTIYF.

This chain links TRBV13 with TRBJ2-7; the D gene TCRdb calls, TRBD2, cannot be checked with no DNA. The germline V gene encodes CDR1 PRHDT and CDR2 FYEKMQ (reference sequence). This CDR3 is 12 amino acids long. The CDR3 protein is CASSSRRDEQYF. Based on the CDR3 plus reference TRBV13 and TRBJ2-7, the full variable domain is AAGVIQSPRHLIKEKRETATLKCYPIPRHDTVYWYQQGPGQDPQFLISFYEKMQSDKGSIPDRFSAQQFSDYHSELNMSSLELGDSALYFCASSSRRDEQYFGPGTRLTVT.

This sequence joins TRBV12-3 or TRBV12-4 and TRBJ2-2; TCRdb proposes TRBD1, but this gene call is untestable without DNA. CDR3 size: 12 residues. CDR3 sequence reads: CASSRQTGELFF.

V usage is TRBV6-5 and J usage is TRBJ2-5. The germline V gene has CDR1 MNHEY and CDR2 SVGAGI. CDR3 length: 15 amino acids. The chain's CDR3 is CASSYSRLYGETQYF.

This rearrangement joins TRBV4-3 to TRBJ2-7; there is no DNA to check the TCRdb D call of TRBD2. CDR3 length equals 16 residues. The germline V gene encodes CDR1 LGHNA and CDR2 YSLEER. CDR3 amino acids: CASSQVIAGGTYEQYF.